These 23 T cell receptor beta chains were all obtained from the same sample, sequenced in a study of circulating and synovial CD4+ cells in juvenile arthritis. Profiling relied on immunoSEQ multiplex PCR, and the TCRdb table lists in-frame clones only, not all of them. The sample lists over 30,000 clones; 85% to 95% were seen once. The sample taken for sequencing was CD4+ T cells from blood. The receptors derive from a human donor with juvenile idiopathic arthritis.

The V gene is TRBV19, the J gene TRBJ2-1; 7 nucleotides match TRBD1. Germline-derived CDR1 and CDR2 are LNHDA and SQIVND (reference sequence). The CDR3 is 15 residues long. Trimming at V came to 4 bases and at J to 0 bases, leaving 3 bases not matched to a gene. CDR3 in amino acids: CASSKRQGSYNEQFF. Written as DNA, the CDR3 is TGTGCCAGTAGTAAGCGACAGGGCTCCTACAATGAGCAGTTCTTC.

CDR3 amino acids: CASSDLRQAKGETQYF. The CDR3, as DNA: TGTGCCAGCAGTGACCTCCGACAGGCAAAAGGAGAGACCCAGTACTTC. J is TRBJ2-5 and V is TRBV6-1; tentatively, D is TRBD1 (6 bases). Germline values: CDR1 MNHNS, CDR2 SASEGT. The V end was cut by 3 bases, the J end by 4 bases, with 18 bases between. The CDR3 runs to 16 residues.

The chain has TRBV7-2 and TRBJ2-5, with no clear D. The CDR3 spans 15 residues. Trimming left V 5 bases short and J 4 bases short, with 17 bases between. CDR1 and CDR2 from the germline V gene are SGHTA and FQGNSA. CDR3 sequence (DNA): TGTGCCAGCAGCCTCGCCTCTAGGTATCCAGAGACCCAGTACTTC. It yields the protein CASSLASRYPETQYF.

This clone was recorded only once. This chain uses TRBV19 with TRBJ2-3, with 7 nucleotides matching TRBD2. After removal of 5 bases from V and 3 bases from J, the junction contained 11 bases not matched to a gene. This CDR3 is 16 amino acids long. The V gene's germline CDR1 is LNHDA and CDR2 SQIVND (reference sequence). In DNA form, the CDR3 reads TGTGCCAGTAGTGACCCGGGCGGGGGAAGGACAGATACGCAGTATTTT. It translates to CASSDPGGGRTDTQYF.

The CDR3 region is CASSLTRDRGLVYGYTF. The CDR3 coding sequence is TGTGCCAGCAGCTTAACCCGGGACAGGGGGTTAGTCTATGGCTACACCTTC. V usage is TRBV7-9 and J usage is TRBJ1-2, with 11 nucleotides matching TRBD1. This CDR3 is built from 17 residues. Germline V CDR1 and CDR2: SEHNR, FQNEAQ (reference sequence). V was clipped by 2 bases and J by 4 bases; unmatched bases: 9. Variable domain in full (rest from reference TRBV7-9 and TRBJ1-2): DTGVSQNPRHKITKRGQNVTFRCDPISEHNRLYWYRQTLGQGPEFLTYFQNEAQLEKSRLLSDRFSAERPKGSFSTLEIQRTEQGDSAMYLCASSLTRDRGLVYGYTFGSGTRLTVV.

The chain recombines TRBV21-1 with TRBJ1-5; the tabulated D call, TRBD1, remains unverified against the DNA. TRBV21-1 is a documented pseudogene. The CDR3 has 16 amino acids. CDR3 sequence (DNA): TGTGCCAGCAGCAAATCTCTCGGCAGGGATAATCAGCCCCAGCATTTT. It translates to CASSKSLGRDNQPQHF.

The V and J genes are TRBV4-1 and TRBJ1-3; D not resolved. Germline-derived CDR1 and CDR2 are MGHRA and YSYEKL. The CDR3 loop spans 18 amino acids. V gave up 1 base and J gave up 4 bases, with 20 bases separating them. In DNA, the CDR3 is TGCGCCAGCAGCCAAGTTCCGCTATTCCCAATTCCCGGAAACACCATATATTTT. Translated: CASSQVPLFPIPGNTIYF.

The chain combines TRBV18 with TRBJ2-5, with 9 bases aligning to TRBD1. CDR3 length: 16 amino acids. Germline V gives CDR1 KGHSH, CDR2 LQKENI. With V trimmed by 0 bases and J by 3 bases, 5 bases remained unmatched. The CDR3 DNA sequence: TGTGCCAGCTCACCACCGATTGACAGGGGGAAAGAGACCCAGTACTTC. Translating it yields CASSPPIDRGKETQYF.

Worth noting for this clone: One end of the junction is discordant with germline, which a read error may explain. The chain has TRBV2 and TRBJ1-2; TRBD1 might be the D (5 bases). Germline V CDR1 and CDR2: SNHLY, FYNNEI. This CDR3 has 15 residues. The CDR3 spells CASRPGAANLSPSAF. CDR3 DNA: TGTGCCAGCAGGCCTGGGGCAGCCAATCTATCCCCTTCTGCCTTC.

V usage is TRBV5-1 and J usage is TRBJ2-7, with TRBD2 matching over 11 bases. The trim removed 3 bases at V and 5 bases at J, leaving 10 bases unmatched. This CDR3 region has 16 residues. CDR1 is SGHRS and CDR2 is YFSETQ in the germline V gene. CDR3 nucleotide sequence: TGCGCCAGCAGCTCCTGGCTTACTAGCGGGGGCGACGAGCAGTACTTC. Amino acids: CASSSWLTSGGDEQYF. The full variable domain, completed using reference TRBV5-1 and TRBJ2-7, is KAGVTQTPRYLIKTRGQQVTLSCSPISGHRSVSWYQQTPGQGLQFLFEYFSETQRNKGNFPGRFSGRQFSNSRSEMNVSTLELGDSALYLCASSSWLTSGGDEQYFGPGTRLTVT.

V and J are TRBV9 and TRBJ2-5, with D possibly being TRBD2 (6 bases). The CDR3 contains 16 residues. Germline V gene sequence: CDR1 SGDLS, CDR2 YYNGEE. The V and J ends lost 1 base and 1 base respectively, with 14 bases between them. The CDR3 nucleotides read TGTGCCAGCAGCGTAAGTGGAGGGGCCCCCCAAGAGACCCAGTACTTC. Amino acids: CASSVSGGAPQETQYF.

This chain connects TRBV7-2 to TRBJ1-3, with TRBD1 matching over 9 bases. The CDR3 is 16 amino acids. J was trimmed by 4 bases and V by 5 bases; bases with no gene match: 9. The V gene's germline CDR1 is SGHTA and CDR2 FQGNSA. CDR3 protein: CASSLRGQGAGNTIYF. CDR3 nucleotides: TGTGCCAGCAGCCTTAGGGGACAGGGTGCAGGAAACACCATATATTTT.

The chain recombines TRBV4-3 with TRBJ2-5, with 7 bases aligning to TRBD1. The assigned J gene may be wrong: the sequence end matches TRBJ2-7 better. The CDR3 has 15 residues. Germline-derived CDR1 and CDR2 are LGHNA and YSLEER. CDR3 amino acids: CASSQGQGIRYEQYF. CDR3 DNA: TGCGCCAGCAGCCAAGGACAGGGTATAAGGTACGAGCAGTACTTC.

V is TRBV5-4 and J is TRBJ2-2, with 8 bases aligning to TRBD1. Trimming cost V 4 bases and J 7 bases; bases outside gene matches: 6. The germline gives CDR1 SGHNT, CDR2 YYREEE (reference sequence). The CDR3 consists of 14 residues. The CDR3 sequence: CASSQGALGGELFF. CDR3 nucleotide sequence: TGTGCCAGCAGCCAGGGGGCGCTGGGCGGGGAGCTGTTTTTT.

V and J are TRBV19 and TRBJ2-7; TRBD2 matches 7 bases. Germline values: CDR1 LNHDA, CDR2 SQIVND (reference sequence). V dropped 4 bases and J dropped 4; count of bases not matched to a gene: 10. The CDR3 totals 15 residues. The CDR3 loop is CASSRLGEGHYEQYF. CDR3 DNA: TGTGCCAGTAGTAGGCTGGGGGAGGGCCATTACGAGCAGTACTTC.

The V call is TRBV7-2, the J call TRBJ2-3, with D maybe TRBD2 (5 bases). V was clipped by 2 bases and J by 6 bases, with 9 bases between them. CDR3 length equals 13 residues. Germline CDR1 is SGHTA and CDR2 is FQGNSA. CDR3 nucleotides: TGTGCCAGCAGCTTATGGGAGTCGGATACGCAGTATTTT. Translation gives CASSLWESDTQYF.

The V call is TRBV9, the J call TRBJ2-3; 10 positions match TRBD2. Per the germline V gene, CDR1 is SGDLS and CDR2 is YYNGEE. The junction had 7 bases not matched to a gene; V was cut back by 3 bases and J by 9 bases. CDR3 length equals 14 residues. This chain's CDR3 is CASSERGGQRTQYF. The CDR3 bases are TGTGCCAGCAGCGAGCGGGGGGGCCAGCGCACGCAGTATTTT.

The genes are TRBV29-1 and TRBJ1-3, with D possibly matching TRBD1 (6 bases). This CDR3 region has 11 residues. V was pared by 6 bases and J by 8 bases, with 11 bases between. Germline loops: CDR1 SQVTM, CDR2 ANQGSEA. CDR3 bases: TGCAGCGTGAAGACAGGAGACACCATATATTTT. Translating gives CSVKTGDTIYF.

The chain has TRBV5-4 and TRBJ1-4, with 8 bases that match TRBD1. J was trimmed by 7 bases and V by 6 bases; bases with no gene match: 8. The germline V gene encodes CDR1 SGHNT and CDR2 YYREEE (reference sequence). The CDR3 is 14 residues long. CDR3 in amino acids: CASTPDRGFEKLFF. The CDR3 DNA sequence: TGTGCCAGCACTCCCGACAGGGGTTTTGAAAAACTGTTTTTT.

The rearrangement links TRBV6-6 to TRBJ1-1; D perhaps matches TRBD1 (5 bases). CDR3 length: 15 residues. Germline V lookup: CDR1 MNHNY, CDR2 SVGAGI (reference sequence). V lost 8 bases, J lost 4 bases, and 20 bases lay in between. CDR3 bases: TGTGCCAGCTCCCTATGGGGGGGGAAAGGCACTGAAGCTTTCTTT. Translating gives CASSLWGGKGTEAFF.

The rearrangement uses TRBV7-9 and TRBJ2-3, with 8 bases that match TRBD2. Germline loops: CDR1 SEHNR, CDR2 FQNEAQ (reference sequence). This CDR3 comprises 15 residues. The J segment lost 6 bases and the V segment lost 2 bases, leaving 7 bases of the junction unmatched. Here the CDR3 DNA reads TGTGCCAGCAGCTTATTAGCGGGGTTAGGGGATACGCAGTATTTT. It codes for CASSLLAGLGDTQYF.

There are a few counts of this clone. The gene calls are TRBV19 and TRBJ1-1; 7 bases fit TRBD1. V gave up 3 bases and J gave up 8 bases; unmatched junction bases: 6. The CDR3 spans 13 residues. CDR1 is LNHDA, CDR2 SQIVND, per germline (reference sequence). The CDR3 spells CASSILTGQEAFF. The CDR3 DNA reads TGTGCCAGTAGTATCCTGACGGGACAGGAAGCTTTCTTT.

V and J are TRBV20-1 and TRBJ2-7; D gene ambiguous. Per germline, CDR1 DFQATT and CDR2 SNEGSKA (reference sequence). CDR3 length: 11 residues. Trimming cost V 5 bases and J 3 bases, with 8 bases left between them. The CDR3 nucleotides read TGCAGTGCTCCGCTATTCTACGAGCAGTACTTC. Translating gives CSAPLFYEQYF.